This T cell receptor (beta chain) is drawn from a study of cytomegalovirus exposure and HLA in healthy donors. Study conclusions and caveats: Rare TCR sequences dominated, though some public TCRs recurred in many donors. Under in vitro conditions, three CMV-associated chains were confirmed as specific for CMV antigens. Subsequent analysis of the 110 or so validation repertoires found a tendency for first-cohort TCR clusters to co-occur. The authors listed 180 or so TCR beta chains as cytomegalovirus-associated.

Comments on this clone: The target antigen is unknown.

Deletions cut 6 bases from V and 12 bases from J, with 21 bases between. CDR3 length: 13 residues. From germline, CDR1 is SGDLS and CDR2 YYNGEE. The data were produced by immunoSEQ multiplex PCR, yet TCRdb's version contains in-frame clones alone and is incomplete. Found here are approximately 180,000 clones, about 84% of them singletons; the top ten hold about 1.5%. The material sequenced was PBMCs. V usage is TRBV9 and J usage is TRBJ1-1; TRBD1 might be the D (6 bases). The origin of this receptor is a woman under 30 in good health and CMV-seronegative. The CDR3 nucleotides read TGTGCCAGCACCTCCGGACAGCGCGAGATGCCTTTCTTT. Translation gives CASTSGQREMPFF.